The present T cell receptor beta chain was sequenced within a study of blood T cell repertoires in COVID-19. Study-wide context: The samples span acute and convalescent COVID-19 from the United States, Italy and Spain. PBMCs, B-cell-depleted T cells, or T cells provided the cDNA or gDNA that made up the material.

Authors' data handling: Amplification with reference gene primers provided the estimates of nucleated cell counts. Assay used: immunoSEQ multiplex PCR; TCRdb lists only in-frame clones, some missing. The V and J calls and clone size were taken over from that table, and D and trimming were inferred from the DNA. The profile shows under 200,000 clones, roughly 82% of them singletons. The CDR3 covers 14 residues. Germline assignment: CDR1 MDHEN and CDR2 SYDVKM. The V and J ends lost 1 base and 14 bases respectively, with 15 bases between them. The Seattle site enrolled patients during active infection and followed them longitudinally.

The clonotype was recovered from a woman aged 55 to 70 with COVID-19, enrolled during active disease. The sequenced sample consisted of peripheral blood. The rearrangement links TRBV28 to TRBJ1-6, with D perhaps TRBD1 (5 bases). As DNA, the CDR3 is TGTGCCAGCAGTTTATCCCTCGGGACTCGGGCCCTCCACTTT. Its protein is CASSLSLGTRALHF.